This is a list of T cell receptor beta chains from one sample in a study of control samples from healthy donors and cancer patients. Method: immunoSEQ multiplex PCR; TCRdb's copy keeps in-frame clones and lacks some. The sample lists approximately 65,000 clones; nearly 90% were seen once. Input material: PBMCs. Receptors originate from a man in his sixties with lung cancer. Each CDR3 is given with its conserved first and last residue.

cdr3_length: 15
v_call: TRBV24-1
j_call: TRBJ2-2
cdr3_aa: CATGDRTVTTGELFF

cdr3_length: 12
v_call: TRBV5-6
j_call: TRBJ2-1
cdr3_aa: CASRLRGQEQFF

cdr3_length: 13
v_call: TRBV6-1
j_call: TRBJ2-7
cdr3_aa: CASSEAYSYEQYF

cdr3_length: 10
v_call: TRBV12-3/TRBV12-4
j_call: TRBJ1-2
cdr3_aa: CASSRDSLTF

cdr3_length: 13
v_call: TRBV2
j_call: TRBJ1-1
cdr3_aa: CASSAEMNTEAFF

cdr3_length: 14
v_call: TRBV2
j_call: TRBJ1-6
cdr3_aa: CASGQSSYNSPLHF

cdr3_length: 14
v_call: TRBV30
j_call: TRBJ1-1
cdr3_aa: CAWTPHQDGTEAFF

cdr3_length: 18
v_call: TRBV5-1
j_call: TRBJ1-6
cdr3_aa: CASSFRDRGALGDSPLHF

cdr3_length: 16
v_call: TRBV3-1/TRBV3-2
j_call: TRBJ1-4
cdr3_aa: CASSQTRGRSNEKLFF

cdr3_length: 13
v_call: TRBV24-1
j_call: TRBJ1-2
cdr3_aa: CATSDSNRDGYTF

cdr3_length: 14
v_call: TRBV9
j_call: TRBJ1-4
cdr3_aa: CASSVEVTNEKLFF

cdr3_length: 19
v_call: TRBV7-3
j_call: TRBJ2-3
cdr3_aa: CASSLTRGSGIVSTDTQYF

cdr3_length: 14
v_call: TRBV3-1/TRBV3-2
j_call: TRBJ1-2
cdr3_aa: CASSRAARAYGYTF

cdr3_length: 18
v_call: TRBV3-1/TRBV3-2
j_call: TRBJ1-2
cdr3_aa: CASSQIGQKFASHYGYTF

cdr3_length: 17
v_call: TRBV5-1
j_call: TRBJ1-6
cdr3_aa: CASSLRTQGEGSSPLHF

cdr3_length: 11
v_call: TRBV7-9
j_call: TRBJ1-2
cdr3_aa: CASSPQTTYTF

cdr3_length: 18
v_call: TRBV11-3
j_call: TRBJ2-3
cdr3_aa: CASRAPRDRSYFSDTQYF

cdr3_length: 12
v_call: TRBV6-6
j_call: TRBJ1-1
cdr3_aa: CASADTNTEAFF

cdr3_length: 16
v_call: TRBV5-4
j_call: TRBJ1-6
cdr3_aa: CASSREQGGYNSPLHF

cdr3_length: 18
v_call: TRBV9
j_call: TRBJ2-6
cdr3_aa: CASSVVSRGNSGANVLTF

cdr3_length: 16
v_call: TRBV5-1
j_call: TRBJ2-1
cdr3_aa: CASAEGMLSPTNEQFF

cdr3_length: 14
v_call: TRBV5-4
j_call: TRBJ2-2
cdr3_aa: CASQGQWNTGELFF

cdr3_length: 16
v_call: TRBV3-1/TRBV3-2
j_call: TRBJ1-4
cdr3_aa: CASSHMKTGGSEKLFF

cdr3_length: 14
v_call: TRBV30
j_call: TRBJ1-3
cdr3_aa: CAWSVRGSGNTIYF

cdr3_length: 15
v_call: TRBV6-5
j_call: TRBJ1-3
cdr3_aa: CATTPRPSSGNTIYF

cdr3_length: 13
v_call: TRBV13
j_call: TRBJ2-7
cdr3_aa: CASSLEARARQYF

cdr3_length: 14
v_call: TRBV5-1
j_call: TRBJ2-2
cdr3_aa: CASSAGLFPGELFF

cdr3_length: 13
v_call: TRBV12-3/TRBV12-4
j_call: TRBJ1-6
cdr3_aa: CASLSGYNSPLHF

cdr3_length: 18
v_call: TRBV12-5
j_call: TRBJ1-5
cdr3_aa: CASGLVPDGSLGNQPQHF

cdr3_length: 16
v_call: TRBV7-9
j_call: TRBJ2-1
cdr3_aa: CASSPEGSGGADEQFF

cdr3_length: 13
v_call: TRBV6-5
j_call: TRBJ2-5
cdr3_aa: CASESRGQETQYF

cdr3_length: 18
v_call: TRBV9
j_call: TRBJ1-4
cdr3_aa: CASSGAGRGPATNEKLFF

cdr3_length: 12
v_call: TRBV7-9
j_call: TRBJ2-2
cdr3_aa: CASTRNPGELFF

cdr3_length: 16
v_call: TRBV5-8
j_call: TRBJ1-2
cdr3_aa: CASSFLAVLAGYGYTF

cdr3_length: 15
v_call: TRBV7-3
j_call: TRBJ2-1
cdr3_aa: CASSWERGAHNEQFF

cdr3_length: 11
v_call: TRBV3-1/TRBV3-2
j_call: TRBJ1-6
cdr3_aa: CASSQDSPLHF

cdr3_length: 15
v_call: TRBV9
j_call: TRBJ1-3
cdr3_aa: CASSIHRDPGNTIYF

cdr3_length: 14
v_call: TRBV13
j_call: TRBJ2-4
cdr3_aa: CASSFGSAKNIQYF

cdr3_length: 13
v_call: TRBV9
j_call: TRBJ1-1
cdr3_aa: CASSLPGQGAAFF

cdr3_length: 17
v_call: TRBV7-9
j_call: TRBJ2-7
cdr3_aa: CASSLQGANLKSYEQYF

cdr3_length: 14
v_call: TRBV9
j_call: TRBJ2-3
cdr3_aa: CASSVSRSPDTQYF

cdr3_length: 17
v_call: TRBV7-6
j_call: TRBJ2-2
cdr3_aa: CASSATGTGADTGELFF

cdr3_length: 15
v_call: TRBV7-2
j_call: TRBJ1-6
cdr3_aa: CASSLTSAYNSPLHF

cdr3_length: 15
v_call: TRBV2
j_call: TRBJ2-2
cdr3_aa: CASSPRLAADGELFF

cdr3_length: 13
v_call: TRBV2
j_call: TRBJ2-5
cdr3_aa: CASTISVGETQYF

cdr3_length: 14
v_call: TRBV3-1/TRBV3-2
j_call: TRBJ2-2
cdr3_aa: CASRQGTNTGELFF

cdr3_length: 17
v_call: TRBV7-9
j_call: TRBJ2-5
cdr3_aa: CASSPPPVGPIQETQYF

cdr3_length: 17
v_call: TRBV18
j_call: TRBJ1-1
cdr3_aa: CASSPPNARGAITEAFF

cdr3_length: 13
v_call: TRBV30
j_call: TRBJ2-5
cdr3_aa: CAWRHDRIETQYF

cdr3_length: 17
v_call: TRBV18
j_call: TRBJ1-4
cdr3_aa: CASSPLGTGATNEKLFF

cdr3_length: 16
v_call: TRBV5-1
j_call: TRBJ2-1
cdr3_aa: CASTISEAGSYNEQFF

cdr3_length: 15
v_call: TRBV27
j_call: TRBJ1-6
cdr3_aa: CASSPTRLYNSPLHF

cdr3_length: 13
v_call: TRBV7-2
j_call: TRBJ2-5
cdr3_aa: CASSFGGQETQYF

cdr3_length: 18
v_call: TRBV11-3
j_call: TRBJ2-1
cdr3_aa: CASSLSGTSGGANNEQFF

cdr3_length: 13
v_call: TRBV6-4
j_call: TRBJ1-6
cdr3_aa: CASSDSGVAPLHF

cdr3_length: 13
v_call: TRBV7-9
j_call: TRBJ2-2
cdr3_aa: CASRGPNTGELFF

cdr3_length: 12
v_call: TRBV29-1
j_call: TRBJ1-2
cdr3_aa: CSVRTGDYGYIF

cdr3_length: 16
v_call: TRBV5-6
j_call: TRBJ1-1
cdr3_aa: CASSDSGTGVITEAFF

cdr3_length: 14
v_call: TRBV30
j_call: TRBJ1-2
cdr3_aa: CAWSQQGAAYGYTF